Listed below are T cell receptor beta chains from one sample, sequenced in a study of CD8+CD57+ T cells in acquired aplastic anemia. Via MiXCR, TCRdb re-called the reads, giving one row per CDR3 protein. Of under 150,000 distinct CDR3 sequences listed, around two fifths are singletons. Sequencing was performed on sorted CD4+, CD8+, or CD8+CD57+ T cells (not recorded which) from PBMCs. These receptors came from a human donor in good health, serving as a control. Both conserved end residues are part of each CDR3. D genes are given only for firm matches. The listing skips clone size in some rows; elsewhere it reads once, few, many or a size class.

>many|.|15|TRBJ1-2|TRBV7-2
CASSLARTDNYGYTF
TGTGCCAGCAGCTTAGCGAGGACCGATAACTATGGCTACACCTTC
>.|.|12|TRBJ2-7|TRBV7-9
CASSVDVWRMYF
TGTGCCAGCAGCGTGGACGTCTGGAGGATGTACTTC
>few|TRBD1|14|TRBJ1-2|TRBV27
CASSFRDRLSGYTF
TGTGCCAGCAGTTTCCGGGACAGGCTAAGTGGCTACACCTTC
>once|TRBD1|16|TRBJ1-6|TRBV2
CASRGDSLSYNSPLHF
TGTGCCAGCAGGGGGGACAGTCTCTCCTATAATTCACCCCTCCACTTT
>many|TRBD1|13|TRBJ1-2|TRBV6-6
CASSYTTGGINTF
TGTGCCAGCAGTTACACTACAGGGGGGATAAACACCTTC
>many|.|14|TRBJ1-1|TRBV10-1
CASSDTAMNTEAFF
TGCGCCAGCAGTGATACAGCTATGAACACTGAAGCTTTCTTT
>many|.|15|TRBJ2-2|TRBV5-1
CASSFSGLNTGELFF
TGCGCCAGCAGCTTCTCGGGACTCAACACCGGGGAGCTGTTTTTT
>many|.|12|TRBJ1-2|TRBV20-1
CSARDGVYGYTF
TGCAGTGCTAGAGATGGCGTCTATGGCTACACCTTC
>.|TRBD1|14|TRBJ1-1|TRBV29-1
CSARGLGRRTEAFF
TGCAGCGCCAGGGGGCTAGGCCGCAGAACTGAAGCTTTCTTT
>many|.|12|TRBJ1-5|TRBV20-1
CSAGPFNQPQHF
TGCAGTGCTGGCCCATTCAATCAGCCCCAGCATTTT
>.|TRBD2|13|TRBJ2-1|TRBV18
CASSRTSTDEQFF
TGTGCCAGCTCAAGGACTAGCACCGATGAGCAGTTCTTC
>.|.|15|TRBJ1-3|TRBV28
CASSLGVVRGNTIYF
TGTGCCAGCAGTTTAGGGGTCGTGAGAGGAAACACCATATATTTT
>.|TRBD2|13|TRBJ2-1|TRBV24-1
CATSRLAGGEQFF
TGTGCCACCAGTCGTCTAGCGGGAGGTGAGCAGTTCTTC
>.|.|12|TRBJ1-5|TRBV29-1
CSVGDGNQPQHF
TGCAGCGTAGGGGATGGCAATCAGCCCCAGCATTTT
>.|.|15|TRBJ1-5|TRBV2
CASSEAGDPNQPQHF
TGTGCCAGCAGTGAAGCGGGAGATCCTAATCAGCCCCAGCATTTT
>.|.|14|TRBJ2-1|TRBV2
CASRIGGGYNEQFF
TGTGCCAGCAGAATAGGGGGGGGGTACAATGAGCAGTTCTTC
>once|.|16|TRBJ1-3|TRBV18
CASSPQLQDSGNTIYF
TGTGCCAGCTCACCACAACTACAGGACTCTGGAAACACCATATATTTT
>many|.|12|TRBJ1-1|TRBV30
CAWSREGTEAFF
TGTGCCTGGAGCAGGGAGGGCACTGAAGCTTTCTTT
>.|.|13|TRBJ1-1|TRBV25-1
CASSSQTNTEAFF
TGTGCCAGCAGTTCACAGACTAACACTGAAGCTTTCTTT
>few|TRBD2|18|TRBJ2-1|TRBV27
CASSLRTSGTLPYNEQFF
TGTGCCAGCAGTCTAAGGACTAGCGGGACTCTCCCTTACAATGAGCAGTTCTTC
>.|TRBD1|15|TRBJ1-5|TRBV15
CATSRGGQGGQPQHF
TGTGCCACCAGCAGAGGAGGACAGGGCGGGCAGCCCCAGCATTTT
>many|.|14|TRBJ1-2|TRBV5-4
CASSIGTDLYGYTF
TGTGCCAGCAGCATCGGGACGGATCTATATGGCTACACCTTC
>many|TRBD1|14|TRBJ1-2|TRBV7-9
CASSPSTGVYGYTF
TGTGCCAGCAGCCCCTCGACAGGGGTCTATGGCTACACCTTC
>.|.|13|TRBJ1-1|TRBV18
CASSPLGNTEAFF
TGTGCCAGCTCACCGTTGGGGAACACTGAAGCTTTCTTT
>.|.|14|TRBJ2-7|TRBV7-6
CASSLGGPQYEQYF
TGTGCCAGCAGCTTAGGGGGACCTCAGTACGAGCAGTACTTC
>many|.|13|TRBJ2-7|TRBV20-1
CSVGSPTYSEQYF
TGCAGTGTAGGGTCACCGACCTACAGCGAGCAGTACTTC
>many|.|10|TRBJ2-7|TRBV6-1
CATEYYEQYF
TGTGCCACCGAATATTACGAGCAGTACTTC
>.|.|15|TRBJ2-3|TRBV10-3
CAISSKQGHTDTQYF
TGTGCCATCAGTTCAAAGCAGGGGCACACAGATACGCAGTATTTT
>.|.|16|TRBJ1-3|TRBV19
CASSPPNRVSGNTIYF
TGTGCCAGTAGTCCCCCCAACAGGGTCTCTGGAAACACCATATATTTT
>.|TRBD1|15|TRBJ2-7|TRBV2
CASSREQGFSYEQYF
TGTGCCAGCAGTCGGGAACAGGGGTTTTCCTACGAGCAGTACTTC
>.|TRBD1|15|TRBJ1-3|TRBV19
CASTQGGRLGNTIYF
TGTGCCAGTACCCAGGGGGGTCGACTCGGAAACACCATATATTTT
>.|.|14|TRBJ2-2|TRBV10-3
CAISVRSDTGELFF
TGTGCCATCAGTGTTAGGTCGGACACCGGGGAGCTGTTTTTT
>few|TRBD2|12|TRBJ2-7|TRBV20-1
CSAWTSLSEQYF
TGCAGTGCTTGGACTAGCTTAAGCGAGCAGTACTTC
>.|.|13|TRBJ2-5|TRBV10-2
CASSDAGSQTQYF
TGCGCCAGCAGTGACGCAGGGTCCCAGACCCAGTACTTC
>.|TRBD1|14|TRBJ1-2|TRBV13
CASTGDRGDYGYTF
TGTGCCAGCACCGGGGACAGGGGGGACTATGGCTACACCTTC
>few|.|9|TRBJ1-2|TRBV20-1
CSAKSGYTF
TGCAGTGCTAAATCCGGCTACACCTTC
>.|.|13|TRBJ1-1|TRBV20-1
CSARVEGEYKAFF
TGCAGTGCTAGAGTAGAAGGGGAGTATAAAGCTTTCTTT
>many|.|13|TRBJ1-6|TRBV6-4
CASSDSQGSPLHF
TGTGCCAGCAGTGACTCGCAGGGTTCACCCCTCCACTTT
>many|.|14|TRBJ2-5|TRBV6-1
CASSESGMGETQYF
TGTGCCAGCAGTGAATCAGGAATGGGAGAGACCCAGTACTTC
>many|TRBD2|15|TRBJ2-5|TRBV12-3/TRBV12-4
CASSSGLAGVETQYF
TGTGCCAGCAGTTCGGGACTAGCGGGGGTGGAGACCCAGTACTTC
>.|TRBD1|13|TRBJ1-5|TRBV29-1
CSAGQGDNQPQHF
TGCAGCGCGGGACAGGGGGACAATCAGCCCCAGCATTTT
>.|.|15|TRBJ1-6|TRBV25-1
CASSELDPRLSPLHF
TGTGCCAGCAGTGAACTGGACCCCCGACTTTCACCCCTCCACTTT
>.|TRBD1|16|TRBJ2-3|TRBV5-1
CASSLVGDRGTDTQYF
TGTGCCAGCAGCTTGGTAGGGGACAGGGGAACAGATACGCAGTATTTT
>many|TRBD1|15|TRBJ1-6|TRBV6-5
CASSWGRQGGSPLHF
TGTGCCAGCAGTTGGGGGCGACAGGGGGGTTCACCCCTCCACTTT
>.|.|11|TRBJ2-7|TRBV10-3
CAISTRYEWYF
TGTGCCATCAGCACCCGTTACGAGTGGTACTTC
>.|.|13|TRBJ2-7|TRBV15
CASIQGTSYEQYF
TGTGCCAGCATCCAAGGGACCTCCTACGAGCAGTACTTC
>many|TRBD1|15|TRBJ2-7|TRBV5-8
CASSLTGQGAYEQYF
TGTGCCAGCAGCCTTACGGGACAGGGAGCCTACGAGCAGTACTTC
>once|TRBD1|12|TRBJ1-2|TRBV29-1
CSVGTGDNGYTF
TGCAGCGTCGGGACAGGGGACAATGGCTACACCTTC
>many|TRBD1|15|TRBJ1-2|TRBV6-5
CASSYETGVGYGYTF
TGTGCCAGCAGTTACGAGACAGGGGTCGGCTATGGCTACACCTTC
>.|.|14|TRBJ2-2|TRBV10-2
CAANRSGNTGELFF
TGCGCCGCCAATCGGAGCGGGAACACCGGGGAGCTGTTTTTT
>.|.|16|TRBJ1-5|TRBV27
CASSPILRGRNQPQHF
TGTGCCAGCAGTCCTATCCTCAGGGGTAGAAATCAGCCCCAGCATTTT
>.|TRBD2|12|TRBJ2-7|TRBV2
CASKAGGGEQYF
TGTGCCAGCAAGGCGGGGGGGGGCGAGCAGTACTTC
>many|.|13|TRBJ2-1|TRBV10-3
CAIRTPTENEQFF
TGTGCCATCAGGACCCCCACAGAGAATGAGCAGTTCTTC
>.|.|14|TRBJ1-2|TRBV3-1
CASSQAGGIGGYTF
TGTGCCAGCAGCCAGGCGGGGGGTATCGGTGGCTACACCTTC
>.|TRBD1|17|TRBJ1-6|TRBV18
CASSPPFSGQSNLPLHF
TGTGCCAGCTCACCACCATTCTCGGGACAGAGTAATTTACCCCTCCACTTT
>few|.|16|TRBJ1-4|TRBV20-1
CSARACRGATNEKLFF
TGCAGTGCTAGAGCCTGCCGGGGTGCAACTAATGAAAAACTGTTTTTT
>.|TRBD1|14|TRBJ1-2|TRBV19
CASSIVDRDYGYTF
TGTGCCAGTAGTATAGTCGACAGGGACTACGGCTACACCTTC